The present entry profiles one T cell receptor (beta chain) with its context. These data belong to a study of blood T cell repertoires in COVID-19. Study in general: The analysed material was cDNA or gDNA that came from T cells, B-cell-depleted T cells, or PBMCs.

The table came from immunoSEQ multiplex PCR; TCRdb's copy has only in-frame clones and leaves some out. The sample consists of fewer than 250,000 clones, 65% to 80% of them appearing once. Per germline, CDR1 LNHDA and CDR2 SQIVND (reference sequence). V shed 4 bases and J shed 0 bases, with 9 bases lying between them. The CDR3 has 15 residues. The sequence came from a woman in her 50s with acute or convalescent COVID-19. The chain has TRBV19 and TRBJ1-4; D gene uncertain. The sample comprised peripheral blood. In DNA form, the CDR3 reads TGTGCCAGTAGTAGCCCAGCGGCAACTAATGAAAAACTGTTTTTT. Amino acid sequence: CASSSPAATNEKLFF.